This TCR beta chain was recovered during a study of OX40 agonist ivuxolimab in advanced cancers. The CDR3 is made up of 13 amino acids. V lost 2 bases to trimming and J lost 5 bases, with 9 bases between them. Germline V lookup: CDR1 KGHSH, CDR2 LQKENI. Using immunoSEQ multiplex PCR, the repertoire was profiled, and TCRdb retains in-frame clones only, with some absent. The sample has over 55,000 clones, 80% to 90% seen once. This clonotype was sampled from an adult with an advanced solid tumor such as melanoma, head and neck, liver or kidney cancer. The genes are TRBV18 and TRBJ1-1; D unclear. This sample comprised CD4+ or CD8+ T cells sorted from blood, obtained in a trial of the OX40 agonist ivuxolimab. CDR3: CASSPVRGTEAFF. Here the CDR3 DNA reads TGTGCCAGCTCACCAGTCAGAGGAACTGAAGCTTTCTTT. Based on the CDR3 plus reference TRBV18 and TRBJ1-1, the full variable domain is NAGVMQNPRHLVRRRGQEARLRCSPMKGHSHVYWYRQLPEEGLKFMVYLQKENIIDESGMPKERFSAEFPKEGPSILRIQQVVRGDSAAYFCASSPVRGTEAFFGQGTRLTVV.